This T cell receptor beta chain was identified in a study of blood T cell repertoires in COVID-19. The overall study: The origin of the acute and convalescent COVID-19 samples was the United States, Italy and Spain.

TCRdb's copy holds only in-frame clones and misses some; the assay was immunoSEQ multiplex PCR. The sample lists approximately 150,000 clones, around 90% occurring once. This clone was seen just once. The CDR3 totals 14 residues. Germline V gives CDR1 MRHNA, CDR2 SNTAGT. Unmatched junction bases numbered 6, after V lost 6 bases and J lost 5 bases. Individuals aged about 18 to 89 years were recruited from 20 to 25 US areas. Participants' own reports of clinical history determined their cohort assignment. The TCR originated in a woman aged 35 to 49 who had been exposed to COVID-19. The sequencing input was PBMCs or T cells enriched from blood (not recorded which). J is TRBJ2-2 and V is TRBV6-4; 7 bases are shared with TRBD2. CDR3 DNA: TGTGCCAGCAGGGGCGGGAGACGTACCGGGGAGCTGTTTTTT. It translates to CASRGGRRTGELFF.